A selection of T cell receptor beta chains follows, all from one sample in a study of naive and memory T cell subsets. TCRdb reanalysed the UMI-ligation and nested PCR reads using MiXCR and keeps one entry per CDR3 protein. Counted here are roughly 98,000 distinct CDR3 sequences, approximately 6.5% occurring once; the ten biggest clones make up over 1.5%. Sequenced input: central memory CD4+ T cells from blood. Receptors were obtained from a human donor in good health. Both conserved end residues are part of each CDR3. Fields, in order: J gene, D gene, V gene, clone size, CDR3 protein, CDR3 DNA. The D gene is left open where the match is weak. For some rows the clone size is stated as once, few or many, or as a class when expanded; others skip it.

j_gene: TRBJ2-1
d_gene: NA
v_gene: TRBV11-3
abundance: many
CDR3aa: CASSLGVAAREQFF
CDR3nt: TGTGCCAGCAGCTTAGGGGTAGCCGCTAGAGAGCAGTTCTTC

j_gene: TRBJ1-2
d_gene: TRBD1
v_gene: TRBV2
abundance: NA
CDR3aa: CASNRQGWGYTF
CDR3nt: TGTGCCAGCAACCGACAGGGGTGGGGCTACACCTTC

j_gene: TRBJ1-1
d_gene: TRBD1
v_gene: TRBV20-1
abundance: many
CDR3aa: CSARGHFVTGKKGDTEAFF
CDR3nt: TGCAGTGCTAGGGGCCACTTCGTGACAGGGAAGAAAGGGGACACTGAAGCTTTCTTT

j_gene: TRBJ2-3
d_gene: NA
v_gene: TRBV7-2
abundance: NA
CDR3aa: CASSLGTNTQYF
CDR3nt: TGTGCCAGCAGCCTGGGTACGAATACGCAGTATTTT

j_gene: TRBJ1-5
d_gene: NA
v_gene: TRBV10-2
abundance: many
CDR3aa: CASSGTSDQPQHF
CDR3nt: TGCGCCAGCAGTGGGACTTCTGATCAGCCCCAGCATTTT

j_gene: TRBJ1-2
d_gene: NA
v_gene: TRBV5-1
abundance: few
CDR3aa: CASSLGHRDLGDGYTF
CDR3nt: TGCGCCAGCAGCTTGGGCCACAGGGATTTAGGGGATGGCTACACCTTC

j_gene: TRBJ2-3
d_gene: NA
v_gene: TRBV7-6
abundance: many
CDR3aa: CASRQTPSTDTQYF
CDR3nt: TGTGCCAGCCGTCAGACCCCTAGCACAGATACGCAGTATTTT

j_gene: TRBJ1-4
d_gene: TRBD1
v_gene: TRBV30
abundance: NA
CDR3aa: CAIGAGTGRFF
CDR3nt: TGTGCCATTGGAGCCGGGACAGGAAGGTTTTTT

j_gene: TRBJ1-1
d_gene: NA
v_gene: TRBV6-2/TRBV6-3
abundance: NA
CDR3aa: CASTPYGGGKENTEAFF
CDR3nt: TGTGCCAGCACCCCCTACGGTGGAGGGAAGGAGAACACTGAAGCTTTCTTT

j_gene: TRBJ2-2
d_gene: NA
v_gene: TRBV5-1
abundance: many
CDR3aa: CASSLGSTGELFF
CDR3nt: TGCGCCAGCAGCTTGGGGTCGACCGGGGAGCTGTTTTTT

j_gene: TRBJ2-4
d_gene: NA
v_gene: TRBV11-3
abundance: few
CDR3aa: CASSSPPGNIQYF
CDR3nt: TGTGCCAGCAGCTCCCCTCCGGGGAACATTCAGTACTTC

j_gene: TRBJ1-2
d_gene: NA
v_gene: TRBV12-3/TRBV12-4
abundance: many
CDR3aa: CASSFGGRNYGYTF
CDR3nt: TGTGCCAGCAGTTTTGGGGGCCGTAACTATGGCTACACCTTC

j_gene: TRBJ2-5
d_gene: TRBD2
v_gene: TRBV15
abundance: many
CDR3aa: CATSRDVGEGETQYF
CDR3nt: TGTGCCACCAGCAGAGATGTAGGGGAGGGAGAGACCCAGTACTTC

j_gene: TRBJ2-7
d_gene: NA
v_gene: TRBV7-7
abundance: many
CDR3aa: CASSPGELYEQYF
CDR3nt: TGTGCCAGCAGCCCGGGGGAGTTGTACGAGCAGTACTTC

j_gene: TRBJ1-3
d_gene: NA
v_gene: TRBV7-2
abundance: many
CDR3aa: CASSLVKPGNTIYF
CDR3nt: TGTGCCAGCAGCTTAGTCAAGCCCGGAAACACCATATATTTT

j_gene: TRBJ2-3
d_gene: TRBD2
v_gene: TRBV20-1
abundance: NA
CDR3aa: CSARLASSTDTQYF
CDR3nt: TGCAGTGCAAGACTAGCAAGCAGCACAGATACGCAGTATTTT

j_gene: TRBJ2-3
d_gene: NA
v_gene: TRBV20-1
abundance: many
CDR3aa: CSASPRKKGTDTQYF
CDR3nt: TGCAGTGCTAGCCCGCGGAAGAAGGGCACAGATACGCAGTATTTT

j_gene: TRBJ2-3
d_gene: NA
v_gene: TRBV9
abundance: many
CDR3aa: CASSVVDRPPAYF
CDR3nt: TGTGCCAGCAGCGTAGTGGACCGCCCACCGGCGTATTTT

j_gene: TRBJ2-3
d_gene: NA
v_gene: TRBV14
abundance: many
CDR3aa: CASSQGRHTQYF
CDR3nt: TGTGCCAGCAGCCAGGGTCGGCATACGCAGTATTTT

j_gene: TRBJ2-4
d_gene: TRBD2
v_gene: TRBV7-2
abundance: few
CDR3aa: CASSLEGLAGANPGAKNIQYF
CDR3nt: TGTGCCAGCAGCTTAGAGGGACTAGCGGGGGCCAACCCCGGAGCCAAAAACATTCAGTACTTC

j_gene: TRBJ2-7
d_gene: TRBD1
v_gene: TRBV27
abundance: few
CDR3aa: CASSFSPRRQGPKEQYF
CDR3nt: TGTGCCAGCAGTTTTAGCCCCCGACGACAGGGTCCTAAGGAGCAGTACTTC

j_gene: TRBJ1-2
d_gene: NA
v_gene: TRBV12-3/TRBV12-4
abundance: many
CDR3aa: CASSLADAARGYTF
CDR3nt: TGTGCCAGCAGTTTAGCGGATGCAGCAAGGGGCTACACCTTC

j_gene: TRBJ1-1
d_gene: NA
v_gene: TRBV7-2
abundance: many
CDR3aa: CASSLGRGNTEAFF
CDR3nt: TGTGCCAGCAGCTTAGGACGGGGGAACACTGAAGCTTTCTTT

j_gene: TRBJ2-4
d_gene: TRBD2
v_gene: TRBV20-1
abundance: many
CDR3aa: CSAREGLAAKNIQYF
CDR3nt: TGCAGTGCTAGAGAGGGACTAGCGGCCAAAAACATTCAGTACTTC

j_gene: TRBJ2-1
d_gene: TRBD1
v_gene: TRBV29-1
abundance: many
CDR3aa: CSPLLQGYNEQFF
CDR3nt: TGCAGCCCTCTCTTACAGGGGTACAATGAGCAGTTCTTC

j_gene: TRBJ1-2
d_gene: NA
v_gene: TRBV7-9
abundance: few
CDR3aa: CASSLADGYTF
CDR3nt: TGTGCCAGCAGCTTAGCGGATGGCTACACCTTC

j_gene: TRBJ2-3
d_gene: NA
v_gene: TRBV11-1
abundance: few
CDR3aa: CASSFRVADTQYF
CDR3nt: TGTGCCAGCAGCTTCCGGGTAGCAGATACGCAGTATTTT

j_gene: TRBJ1-2
d_gene: NA
v_gene: TRBV20-1
abundance: many
CDR3aa: CSATVGTAGGYTF
CDR3nt: TGCAGTGCTACAGTAGGGACGGCGGGCGGCTACACCTTC

j_gene: TRBJ2-1
d_gene: NA
v_gene: TRBV5-1
abundance: NA
CDR3aa: CASSLGRGSNEQFF
CDR3nt: TGCGCCAGCAGCTTGGGCAGGGGATCCAATGAGCAGTTCTTC

j_gene: TRBJ2-3
d_gene: NA
v_gene: TRBV7-9
abundance: many
CDR3aa: CASSIQGPDTQYF
CDR3nt: TGTGCCAGCAGCATACAGGGTCCAGATACGCAGTATTTT

j_gene: TRBJ2-7
d_gene: NA
v_gene: TRBV29-1
abundance: few
CDR3aa: CSVEGQTAYEQYF
CDR3nt: TGCAGCGTTGAAGGGCAGACAGCCTACGAGCAGTACTTC